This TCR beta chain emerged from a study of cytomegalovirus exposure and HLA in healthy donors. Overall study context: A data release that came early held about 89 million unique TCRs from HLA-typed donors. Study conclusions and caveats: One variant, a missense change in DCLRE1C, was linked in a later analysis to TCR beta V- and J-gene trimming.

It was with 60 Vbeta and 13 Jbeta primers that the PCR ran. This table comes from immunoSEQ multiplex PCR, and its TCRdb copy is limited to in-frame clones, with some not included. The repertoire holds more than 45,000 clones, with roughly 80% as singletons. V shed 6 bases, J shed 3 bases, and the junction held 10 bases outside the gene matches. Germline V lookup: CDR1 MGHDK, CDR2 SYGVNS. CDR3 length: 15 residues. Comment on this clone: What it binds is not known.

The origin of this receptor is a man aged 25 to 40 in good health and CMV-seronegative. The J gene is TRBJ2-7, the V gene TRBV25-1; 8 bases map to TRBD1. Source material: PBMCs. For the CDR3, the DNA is TGTGCCAGCAGGCGGACAGGGAATAATCGCTACGAGCAGTACTTC. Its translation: CASRRTGNNRYEQYF.